The clone carrying this T cell receptor (beta chain) was observed a single time. This specimen comes from a study of blood T cell repertoires in COVID-19. Clones were sequenced by immunoSEQ multiplex PCR, and TCRdb holds only the in-frame ones, with some missing. The profile shows approximately 210,000 clones, approximately 85% of them singletons. V lost 5 bases and J lost 7; bases outside the gene matches: 14. This CDR3 has 17 amino acids. Germline V gene data show CDR1 as KGHDR and CDR2 as SFDVKD. Source material: peripheral blood. This clonotype originated in a woman in her 70s with active or convalescent COVID-19. This chain links TRBV24-1 with TRBJ1-5; 9 bases are a match to TRBD1. CDR3 DNA: TGTGCCACCAGTGTTGCGGTGGACAGGGGTTTGTCCCAGCCCCAGCATTTT. Translated, it gives CATSVAVDRGLSQPQHF.